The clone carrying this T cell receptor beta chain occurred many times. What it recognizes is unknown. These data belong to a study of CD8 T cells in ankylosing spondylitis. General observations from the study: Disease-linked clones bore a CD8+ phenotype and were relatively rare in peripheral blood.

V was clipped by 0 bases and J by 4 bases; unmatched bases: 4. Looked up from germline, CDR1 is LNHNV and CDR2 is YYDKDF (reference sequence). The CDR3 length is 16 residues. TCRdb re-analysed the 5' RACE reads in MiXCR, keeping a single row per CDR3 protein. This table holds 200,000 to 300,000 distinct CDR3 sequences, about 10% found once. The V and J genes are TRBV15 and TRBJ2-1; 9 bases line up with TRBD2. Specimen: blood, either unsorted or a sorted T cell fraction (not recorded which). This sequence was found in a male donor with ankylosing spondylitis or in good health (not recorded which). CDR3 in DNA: TGTGCCACCAGCAGAGATCTTAGCGGGGGTTACAATGAGCAGTTCTTC. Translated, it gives CATSRDLSGGYNEQFF.